This entry concerns a single TCR beta chain. Its antigen is unidentified. With V trimmed by 1 base and J by 0 bases, 8 bases remained unmatched. This CDR3 is built from 19 residues. The germline V gene encodes CDR1 SGHVS and CDR2 FQNEAQ. This sample is drawn from a study of cytomegalovirus exposure and HLA in healthy donors. Whole-study findings and limits: Overall, 164 TCR beta chains were annotated as cytomegalovirus-associated.

Generated by immunoSEQ multiplex PCR, the TCRdb table keeps only in-frame clones and is missing some. The data show roughly 120,000 clones, about 85% seen once. The rearrangement links TRBV7-8 to TRBJ2-4; the match to TRBD2 covers 11 bases. The clonotype comes from a man aged 18 to 35 in good health and CMV-seropositive. The sequenced material came from PBMCs. The DNA of the CDR3 is TGTGCCAGCAGCTTAGGACTAGCGGGGCTAGATCTAGCCAAAAACATTCAGTACTTC. Translating gives CASSLGLAGLDLAKNIQYF. The full variable domain, its missing parts supplied by reference TRBV7-8 and TRBJ2-4, is GAGVSQSPRYKVAKRGQDVALRCDPISGHVSLFWYQQALGQGPEFLTYFQNEAQLDKSGLPSDRFFAERPEGSVSTLKIQRTQQEDSAVYLCASSLGLAGLDLAKNIQYFGAGTRLSVL.